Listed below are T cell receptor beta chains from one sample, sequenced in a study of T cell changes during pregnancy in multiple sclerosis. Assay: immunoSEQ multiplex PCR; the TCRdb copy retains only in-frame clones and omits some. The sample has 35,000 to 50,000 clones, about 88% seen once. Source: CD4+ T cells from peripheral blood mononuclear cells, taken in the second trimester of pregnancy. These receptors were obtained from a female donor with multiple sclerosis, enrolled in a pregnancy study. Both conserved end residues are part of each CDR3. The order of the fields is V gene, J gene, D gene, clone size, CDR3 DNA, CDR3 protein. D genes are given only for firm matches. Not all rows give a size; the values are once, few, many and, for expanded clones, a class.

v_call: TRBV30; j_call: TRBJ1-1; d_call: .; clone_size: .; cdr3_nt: TGTGCCTGGAGTGTTACGGCGGGAGGGACTGAAGCTTTCTTT; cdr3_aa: CAWSVTAGGTEAFF
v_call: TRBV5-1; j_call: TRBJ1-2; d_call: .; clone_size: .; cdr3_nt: TGCGCCAGCAGCCCTACAGGGAACTATGGCTACACCTTC; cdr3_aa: CASSPTGNYGYTF
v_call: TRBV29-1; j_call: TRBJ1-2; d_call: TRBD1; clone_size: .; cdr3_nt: TGCAGCGTTCAAGCATCCGTCAAGGGGGCGGCGGGTGGCTACACCTTC; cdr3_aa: CSVQASVKGAAGGYTF
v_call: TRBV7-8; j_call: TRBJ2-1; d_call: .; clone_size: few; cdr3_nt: TGTGCCAGCAGCTTCCCCTACAGGGTCCAGCCCAACAATGAGCAGTTCTTC; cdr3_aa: CASSFPYRVQPNNEQFF
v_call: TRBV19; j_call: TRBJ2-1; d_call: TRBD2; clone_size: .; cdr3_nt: TGTGCCACCCAGGGCCTAGGCGGGAGGAGGGTGGATGAGCAGTTCTTC; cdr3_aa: CATQGLGGRRVDEQFF
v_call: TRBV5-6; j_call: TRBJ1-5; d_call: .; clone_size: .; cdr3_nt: TGTGCCAGCAGCTCGGACAGCTCTAATCAGCCCCAGCATTTT; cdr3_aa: CASSSDSSNQPQHF
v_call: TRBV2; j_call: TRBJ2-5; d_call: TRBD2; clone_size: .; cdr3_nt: TGTGCCAGCACCAGGCCGGGGGGGGAGACCCAGTACTTC; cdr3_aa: CASTRPGGETQYF
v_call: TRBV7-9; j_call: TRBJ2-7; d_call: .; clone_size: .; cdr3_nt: TGTGCCAGCAGCTTAGTTGGTGCAGGGTACGACGAGCAGTACTTC; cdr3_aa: CASSLVGAGYDEQYF
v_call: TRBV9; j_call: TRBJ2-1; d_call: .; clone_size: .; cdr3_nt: TGTGCCAGCCAACCTTCTTTTGGGGCCAGGGAGCAGTTCTTC; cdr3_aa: CASQPSFGAREQFF
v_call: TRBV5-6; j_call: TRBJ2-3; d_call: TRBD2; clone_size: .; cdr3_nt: TGTGCCAGCGCGGGAGTCTTACTCACAGATACGCAGTATTTT; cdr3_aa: CASAGVLLTDTQYF
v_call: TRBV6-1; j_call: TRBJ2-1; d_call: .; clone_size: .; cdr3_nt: TGTGCCAGCAGTGAATTTCTCGGGGACACATTCTACAATGAGCAGTTCTTC; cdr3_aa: CASSEFLGDTFYNEQFF
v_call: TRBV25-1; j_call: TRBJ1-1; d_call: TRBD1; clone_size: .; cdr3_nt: TGTGCCAGCAGTGTGACAGGGGGCGAGTTCACTGAAGCTTTCTTT; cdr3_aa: CASSVTGGEFTEAFF